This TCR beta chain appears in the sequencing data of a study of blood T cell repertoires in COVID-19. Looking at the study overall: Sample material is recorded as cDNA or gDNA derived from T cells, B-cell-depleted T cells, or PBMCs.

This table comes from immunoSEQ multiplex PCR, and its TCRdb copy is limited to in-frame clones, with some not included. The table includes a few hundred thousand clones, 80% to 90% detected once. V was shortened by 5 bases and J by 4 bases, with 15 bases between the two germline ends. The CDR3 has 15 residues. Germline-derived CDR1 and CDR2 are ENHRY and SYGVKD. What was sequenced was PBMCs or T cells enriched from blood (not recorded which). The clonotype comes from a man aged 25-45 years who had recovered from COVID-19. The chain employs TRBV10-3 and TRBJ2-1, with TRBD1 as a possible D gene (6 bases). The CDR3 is CAISNRDHKYNEQFF. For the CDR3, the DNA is TGTGCCATCAGTAACAGGGACCATAAGTACAATGAGCAGTTCTTC.